This is a list of T cell receptor beta chains from one sample in a study of T cell changes during pregnancy in multiple sclerosis. The data were produced by immunoSEQ multiplex PCR, yet TCRdb's version contains in-frame clones alone and is incomplete. Of approximately 25,000 clones listed, almost 90% are singletons. The sample here was CD8+ T cells from peripheral blood mononuclear cells, taken in the second trimester of pregnancy. The receptors come from a female donor with multiple sclerosis, enrolled in a pregnancy study. Both conserved end residues are part of each CDR3. The D gene is left open where the match is weak. Clone size appears in some rows only: once, few, many, or a class for an expanded clone.

cdr3_nt cdr3_aa v_call d_call j_call clone_size
TGTGCCAGCAGTGAAGAGGCGGGGGCGAGGGAGCTGTTTTTT CASSEEAGARELFF TRBV6-4 - TRBJ2-2 few
TGTGCCAGCAGCCCCGGGACTAGGTTGTACGCCGGGGAGCTGTTTTTT CASSPGTRLYAGELFF TRBV7-2 TRBD2 TRBJ2-2 -
TGTGCCAGCAGCAGGGAGACAGGTAACTATGGCTACACCTTC CASSRETGNYGYTF TRBV21-1 - TRBJ1-2 -
TGTGCCAGCAGCTTATCCACCGGTACCCTGAACACTGAAGCTTTCTTT CASSLSTGTLNTEAFF TRBV7-2 - TRBJ1-1 -
TGTGCCAGCAGCGGGGGGGCCACCGGGGAGCTGTTTTTT CASSGGATGELFF TRBV6-4 TRBD2 TRBJ2-2 few
TGTGCCAGCAGTCCGAGCGGGGGGGCCTTCAATGAGCAGTTCTTC CASSPSGGAFNEQFF TRBV7-9 TRBD2 TRBJ2-1 -
TGCAGCGTTGAGGGGGGCACCGGGGAGCTGTTTTTT CSVEGGTGELFF TRBV29-1 - TRBJ2-2 -
TGTGCCAGCAGTTACCAGGGTGAGCAGTTCTTC CASSYQGEQFF TRBV6-6 - TRBJ2-1 -
TGTGCCAGCTCAGATCACCCCCCAACAAAATCCGCCGGGACCGGGGAGCTGTTTTTT CASSDHPPTKSAGTGELFF TRBV18 - TRBJ2-2 -
TGTGCCAGCACTCCCTGGGGGGGTTATGAAAAACTGTTTTTT CASTPWGGYEKLFF TRBV2 - TRBJ1-4 -